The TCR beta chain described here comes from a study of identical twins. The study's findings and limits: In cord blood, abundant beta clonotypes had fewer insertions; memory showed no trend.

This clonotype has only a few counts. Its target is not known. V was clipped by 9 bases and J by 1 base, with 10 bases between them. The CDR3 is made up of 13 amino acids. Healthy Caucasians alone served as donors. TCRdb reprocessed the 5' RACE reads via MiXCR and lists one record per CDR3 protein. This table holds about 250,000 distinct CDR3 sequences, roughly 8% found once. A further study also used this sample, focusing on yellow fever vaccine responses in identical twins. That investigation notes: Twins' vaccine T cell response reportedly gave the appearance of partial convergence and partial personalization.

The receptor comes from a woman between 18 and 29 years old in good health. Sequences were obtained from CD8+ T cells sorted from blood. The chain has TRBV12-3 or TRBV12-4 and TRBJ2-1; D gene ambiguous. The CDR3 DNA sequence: TGTGCCAGTACGACCTTTTCCTACAATGAGCAGTTCTTC. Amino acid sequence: CASTTFSYNEQFF.